Listed below are T cell receptor beta chains from one sample, sequenced in a study of vaccination effects on CD4 cells after COVID-19. Clones were read by immunoSEQ multiplex PCR, and TCRdb kept only the in-frame ones, dropping some. Found here are 65,000 to 90,000 clones, about four fifths of them singletons; the top ten hold 2.5% to 3%. Their recognized antigens are unknown. The input for sequencing was CD4+ T cells from PBMCs cultured with HCoV-NL63 spike peptides, taken before COVID-19 vaccination. These receptors originate from a human donor who received a COVID-19 vaccine. Both conserved end residues are part of each CDR3. A D gene is named only where the DNA matches it firmly. Only some rows state a clone size, as once, few, many or a class for expanded clones.

>.|TRBJ2-6|TRBV6-1|.
CASSEVLRRTSGANVLTF
TGTGCCAGCAGTGAAGTGCTCCGACGGACCTCTGGGGCCAACGTCCTGACTTTC
>.|TRBJ2-2|TRBV27|TRBD1
CASSFRDRGTTGELFF
TGTGCCAGCAGTTTTCGTGACAGGGGAACCACCGGGGAGCTGTTTTTT
>once|TRBJ2-1|TRBV10-3|.
CAIAELGTSYNEQFF
TGTGCCATCGCCGAACTAGGGACCTCCTACAATGAGCAGTTCTTC
>few|TRBJ1-5|TRBV6-5|.
CASSLNRNQPQHF
TGTGCCAGCAGCCTCAACAGGAATCAGCCCCAGCATTTT
>.|TRBJ2-1|TRBV6-5|.
CASSPTPYNEQFF
TGTGCCAGCTCCCCTACGCCCTACAATGAGCAGTTCTTC
>.|TRBJ1-3|TRBV9|.
CASSVGVGNTIYF
TGTGCCAGCAGCGTAGGTGTAGGAAACACCATATATTTT
>.|TRBJ1-1|TRBV4-1|.
CASSLFDKNTEAFF
TGCGCCAGCAGCCTTTTCGACAAGAACACTGAAGCTTTCTTT
>.|TRBJ2-3|TRBV30|.
CAWSVRRLAITDTQYF
TGTGCCTGGAGTGTACGGCGGCTAGCGATAACAGATACGCAGTATTTT
>once|TRBJ2-3|TRBV24-1|TRBD1
CATEDREVSDTQYF
TGTGCCACCGAGGACAGGGAAGTATCAGATACGCAGTATTTT
>.|TRBJ1-5|TRBV28|TRBD1
CASSPGGGLGPQHF
TGTGCCAGCAGCCCAGGGGGGGGCTTAGGGCCCCAGCATTTT
>.|TRBJ1-1|TRBV6-5|.
CASSSIQGTEAFF
TGTGCCAGCAGTTCCATTCAGGGCACTGAAGCTTTCTTT
>medium-sized|TRBJ2-5|TRBV24-1|.
CATSDSGTEETQYF
TGTGCCACCAGTGATTCAGGGACTGAAGAGACCCAGTACTTC
>.|TRBJ1-4|TRBV15|TRBD1
CATSRGQGSGEKLFF
TGTGCCACCAGCAGGGGACAGGGTTCAGGTGAAAAACTGTTTTTT
>.|TRBJ1-1|TRBV6-5|TRBD1
CASRNRGERTEAFF
TGTGCCAGCAGGAACAGGGGGGAGCGAACTGAAGCTTTCTTT
>.|TRBJ1-6|TRBV7-2|.
CASSLRDGGYSPLHF
TGTGCCAGCAGCCTCCGGGACGGGGGTTATTCACCCCTCCACTTT
>.|TRBJ1-4|TRBV6-5|.
CASRAAATNEKLFF
TGTGCCAGCAGAGCAGCCGCAACTAATGAAAAACTGTTTTTT
>few|TRBJ1-2|TRBV5-4|.
CASSSISQGRRTF
TGTGCCAGCAGCTCGATTAGCCAGGGGCGGCGCACCTTC
>few|TRBJ1-2|TRBV27|TRBD1
CASSPRTGSYGYTF
TGTGCCAGCAGTCCCCGGACAGGGTCCTATGGCTACACCTTC
>.|TRBJ1-1|TRBV18|TRBD1
CASSPGQGPEAFF
TGTGCCAGCTCACCTGGACAGGGACCTGAAGCTTTCTTT
>.|TRBJ2-4|TRBV19|TRBD2
CASSIRAGGVAKNIQYF
TGTGCCAGTAGTATCCGGGCGGGGGGGGTAGCCAAAAACATTCAGTACTTC